This T cell receptor beta chain was sequenced in a study of blood T cells in healthy people across ages. There were healthy Caucasian individuals from Russia, aged roughly 6 to 100, serving as donors. The ends were cut back, 5 bases at V and 3 bases at J, with 16 bases in the middle. Germline-derived CDR1 and CDR2 are SGHTA and FQGTGA. The CDR3 contains 16 residues. Primed by a sample-barcoded 5' primer and a J-beta primer mix, a second PCR proceeded for 7 to 11 cycles. TCRdb reprocessed the 5' RACE reads with MiXCR, giving one entry per CDR3 protein. The sample records under 1,100,000 distinct CDR3 sequences, approximately 26% being singletons. The same sample was also studied in work on T cells of mothers and their children.

This TCR derives from a girl aged 2 to 10 in good health. This chain links TRBV7-3 with TRBJ1-4, with a weak D call TRBD1 (6 bases). Sequenced: blood. The CDR3 loop reads CASSPGGLVPNEKLFF. For the CDR3, the DNA is TGTGCCAGCAGCCCGGGGGGCCTTGTACCTAATGAAAAACTGTTTTTT.